A single T cell receptor (beta chain) is shown here with its context. Its antigen is currently not known. Base qualities were left out, and no much larger clone turns up one base away. This sample stems from a study of cytomegalovirus exposure and HLA in healthy donors (TCRdb year 2017). Broadly, across the study: The roughly 650 repertoires of the first cohort and the 120 validation repertoires were produced on the same platform, according to a later analysis. The aim of the study was to test whether cataloging public T cell receptors could identify signatures of past pathogen exposure. A separate validation cohort of approximately 130 different subjects was used in addition to the roughly 640-subject first cohort. To predict cytomegalovirus infection status, the study brought together high-throughput TCR immunosequencing, statistical association of individual TCRs with disease status, and machine learning. Findings and caveats that apply to the study as a whole: In a later analysis, TCRs clustered in the first cohort were found to also tend to co-occur in the 130 or so validation repertoires, with 94% of cluster scores above 0. A few of the identified cytomegalovirus-associated TCR beta chains were confirmed in vitro to be specific for cytomegalovirus antigens. The classifier was reported to diagnose cytomegalovirus status with high specificity and sensitivity in both the original and validation cohorts. In the study, about 150 TCR beta chains were listed as associated with cytomegalovirus. Most TCR sequences were seen in very few donors, while some public TCRs were found in many individuals. According to the authors, the approach could potentially be generalized to other disease states and immunological phenotypes. A later analysis lacked HLA typing for the validation cohort, so it scored co-occurrence in that cohort across all 130 or so repertoires.

Library prep was done by the immunoSEQ multiplex PCR assay. The source study handled its data this way. A statistical classification framework was developed to diagnose cytomegalovirus status using the catalog of TCR beta chain sequences. TCRdb mirrors the immuneACCESS table, restricted to in-frame sequences. Some clones are absent from its copies; in checked studies, under half trace to an unresolved V gene, and the reason for the others is unknown. From that table come the V and J calls and clone size; the DNA was used to work out D and trimming. Present in this sample are a few hundred thousand clones, 88% of which were seen just once. The ten largest clones add up to around 0.91% of the sample. The donors were included in the validation cohort of around 120 subjects, a group kept apart from the approximately 670-subject first cohort. Looking up the germline V gene yields CDR1 ENHRY and CDR2 SYGVKD. The CDR3 runs 15 residues from the cysteine to the phenylalanine. The retained sequence is limited to the CDR3, 45 bases, with the frame set at the first base. A distance of 22 bases separates the germline ends of V and J, which lose 6 bases and 8 bases respectively.

Sequences were obtained from PBMCs. This TCR came from a man aged 30 to 39 in good health and CMV-seronegative. This receptor chain uses TRBV10-3 and TRBJ1-2; the D region possibly corresponds to TRBD1 (5 bases align). The CDR3 protein is CAIRRDTGEGSGYTF. The sequenced DNA: TGTGCCATCAGGAGAGACACGGGGGAGGGTAGCGGCTACACCTTC.